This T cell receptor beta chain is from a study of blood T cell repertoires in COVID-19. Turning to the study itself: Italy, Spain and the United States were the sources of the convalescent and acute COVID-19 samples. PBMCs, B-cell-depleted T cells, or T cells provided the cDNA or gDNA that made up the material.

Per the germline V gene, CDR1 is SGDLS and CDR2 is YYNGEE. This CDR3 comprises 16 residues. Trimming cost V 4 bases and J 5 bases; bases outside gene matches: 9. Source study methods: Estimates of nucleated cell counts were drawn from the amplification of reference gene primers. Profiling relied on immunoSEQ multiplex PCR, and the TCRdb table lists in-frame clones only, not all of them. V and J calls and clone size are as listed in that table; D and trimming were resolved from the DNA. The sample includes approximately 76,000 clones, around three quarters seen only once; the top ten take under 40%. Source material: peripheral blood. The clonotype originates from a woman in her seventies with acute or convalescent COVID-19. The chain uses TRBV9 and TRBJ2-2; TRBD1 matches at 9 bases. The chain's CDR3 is CASSSRGTGRTGELFF. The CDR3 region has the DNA TGTGCCAGCAGCTCTAGGGGGACAGGGAGGACCGGGGAGCTGTTTTTT.